Below, 25 T cell receptor beta chains from the same sample are listed, as sequenced in a study of T cells in Graves' hyperthyroidism and ophthalmopathy. Amplified TCR beta CDR3 regions derived from RNA transcripts. With the HTBI primer set, the TCR CDR3 went through a first round of RT-PCR. TCRdb passed the multiplex PCR reads through MiXCR, listing each CDR3 protein once. The sample holds 640,000 or so distinct CDR3 sequences; around 15% are singletons and the top ten take around 4%. Sequenced material: blood. The source is a middle-aged woman with Graves' ophthalmopathy.

The chain recombines TRBV3-1 with TRBJ1-2; D is undetermined. Trimming shortened V by 0 bases and J by 5 bases, and 10 bases separated the two germline ends. This CDR3 comprises 14 residues. Germline values: CDR1 LGHDT, CDR2 YNNKEL (reference sequence). The CDR3 is CASSQDPRFYGYTF. The CDR3 nucleotides read TGTGCCAGCAGCCAAGATCCGCGGTTTTATGGCTACACCTTC.

This clonotype came up many times. This chain connects TRBV11-2 to TRBJ1-2; D remains unclear. The CDR3 runs 12 residues. The V and J ends lost 1 base and 8 bases respectively, with 8 bases between them. CDR1 and CDR2 (germline): SGHAT, FQNNGV. In DNA, the CDR3 is TGTGCCAGCAGCTTAGTTCAGGAGGGCTACACCTTC. The encoded protein is CASSLVQEGYTF.

This clonotype was seen ten or more times. The chain links TRBV7-2 to TRBJ2-4; 8 bases map to TRBD1. The CDR3 extends over 13 amino acids. Germline values: CDR1 SGHTA, CDR2 FQGNSA. The junction had 6 bases not matched to a gene; V was cut back by 4 bases and J by 10 bases. The CDR3 bases are TGTGCCAGCAGCTCGGGACAGGTCGTTATTCAGTACTTC. Its translation: CASSSGQVVIQYF.

This clonotype has ten or more counts. The chain uses TRBV28 and TRBJ2-7; D possibly corresponds to TRBD2 (5 bases). This CDR3 region has 14 residues. Trimming left V 2 bases short and J 2 bases short, with 10 bases between. Germline CDR1 and CDR2: MDHEN and SYDVKM. The CDR3 sequence is CASSLPDFTYEQYF. Written as DNA, the CDR3 is TGTGCCAGCAGTTTACCGGACTTCACCTACGAGCAGTACTTC.

This clonotype was recorded at least ten times. The CDR3 DNA reads TGTGCCAGTAGTATAGAAGGCAGCGGTGTGATTGGGGAGCAGTACTTC. Translation gives CASSIEGSGVIGEQYF. J is TRBJ2-7 and V is TRBV19; weak D call: TRBD2 (5 bases). Trimming removed 0 bases from V and 7 bases from J, with 19 bases in between. Germline CDR1 reads LNHDA; CDR2 reads SQIVND (reference sequence). There are 16 residues in the CDR3.

This clonotype was counted ten times or more. The chain combines TRBV14 with TRBJ2-2; unclear D gene. The V end lost 3 bases, the J end lost 3 bases, and 5 bases lay between the germline ends. The CDR3 spans 13 residues. The germline V gene encodes CDR1 SGHDN and CDR2 FVKESK. CDR3 bases: TGTGCCAGCAGCCAGTTGTACACCGGGGAGCTGTTTTTT. It encodes CASSQLYTGELFF.

This clonotype has only a few counts. This sequence joins TRBV6-1 and TRBJ1-2, with a tentative D call TRBD1 (5 bases). The CDR3 sequence is 16 residues long. The V and J ends lost 5 bases and 2 bases respectively, with 18 bases between them. Germline V gene sequence: CDR1 MNHNS, CDR2 SASEGT. CDR3 DNA sequence: TGTGCCAGCAGTCAGTGGGGCGCAGGAAAAAACTATGGCTACACCTTC. It translates to CASSQWGAGKNYGYTF.

The CDR3 spells CASTTRGYSPLHF. Written as DNA, the CDR3 is TGTGCCAGTACCACCAGGGGTTATTCACCCCTCCACTTT. V is TRBV19 and J is TRBJ1-6; TRBD1 is a possible D gene (6 bases). In germline, CDR1 is LNHDA, CDR2 SQIVND (reference sequence). The CDR3 runs to 13 residues. V was shortened by 7 bases and J by 8 bases, with 12 bases between the two germline ends.

This clonotype was detected only a few times. Since no conserved phenylalanine or tryptophan closes the CDR3, a read error is the likely cause. The chain recombines TRBV6-2 or TRBV6-3 with TRBJ2-5; 9 positions agree with TRBD2. The CDR3 is 14 amino acids. CDR1 is MNHEY, CDR2 SVGEGT, per germline. J was trimmed by 2 bases and V by 4 bases; bases with no gene match: 2. CDR3 bases: TGTGCCAGCAGTTTCACTAGCGGGCAAGAGACCCAGTACCTC. It yields the protein CASSFTSGQETQYL.

This clonotype was counted only a few times. V gene TRBV30 combines with J gene TRBJ2-2, with D possibly being TRBD2 (5 bases). This CDR3 comprises 13 residues. Germline CDR1 and CDR2: GTSNPN and SVGIG (reference sequence). Trimming cost V 8 bases and J 4 bases, with 14 bases left between them. CDR3 amino acids: CAQAGKATGELFF. The CDR3 DNA is TGTGCCCAAGCCGGGAAGGCCACCGGGGAGCTGTTTTTT.

This clonotype has at least ten counts. This chain joins TRBV11-1 and TRBJ2-7, with D perhaps TRBD1 (6 bases). Germline assignment: CDR1 SGHAT and CDR2 FQDESV (reference sequence). This CDR3 comprises 16 residues. Trimming removed 5 bases from V and 4 bases from J, with 21 bases in between. The DNA of the CDR3 is TGTGCCAGCAGCCCGGACACAGGGATAAGATGGTACGAGCAGTACTTC. As protein: CASSPDTGIRWYEQYF.

The table lists this clonotype with a few counts. The chain employs TRBV20-1 and TRBJ2-7, with 13 bases lining up with TRBD2. V lost 1 base, J lost 7 bases, and 7 bases stayed unmatched. The CDR3 length is 15 residues. The germline V gene has CDR1 DFQATT and CDR2 SNEGSKA (reference sequence). The CDR3 is CSARGLAGGSEEQYF. In DNA, the CDR3 is TGCAGTGCTAGAGGACTAGCGGGGGGTTCGGAAGAGCAGTACTTC.

This clonotype was detected ten times or more. CDR3 residues: CASSTGTGEHTEAFF. The CDR3 nucleotides are TGTGCCAGTAGTACCGGGACAGGGGAGCACACTGAAGCTTTCTTT. V and J are TRBV19 and TRBJ1-1; TRBD1 aligns across 10 bases. This CDR3 has 15 residues. Losses at the gene ends were 4 bases for V and 3 bases for J; bases not matched to a gene: 5. The germline gives CDR1 LNHDA, CDR2 SQIVND (reference sequence).

This clonotype was seen many times. V and J are TRBV29-1 and TRBJ1-5, with D perhaps TRBD1 (6 bases). Trimming removed 6 bases from V and 1 base from J, with 16 bases in between. This CDR3 comprises 15 residues. Germline V gives CDR1 SQVTM, CDR2 ANQGSEA. The CDR3 DNA follows: TGCAGCGTCCGTGACAGAGGGGGAAGCAATCAGCCCCAGCATTTT. This encodes CSVRDRGGSNQPQHF.

This clonotype was detected only a few times. CDR3 sequence: CASSSTIAGSAYEQYF. In DNA, the CDR3 is TGTGCCAGCAGTTCAACAATAGCGGGGTCCGCCTACGAGCAGTACTTC. This rearrangement joins TRBV12-3 or TRBV12-4 to TRBJ2-7; 8 bases agree with TRBD2. This CDR3 spans 16 amino acids. J gave up 2 bases and V 4 bases, and 10 bases lay outside the gene matches.

This clonotype has ten or more counts. The rearrangement uses TRBV20-1 and TRBJ2-5, with TRBD2 identical over 12 bases. Germline CDR1 is DFQATT and CDR2 is SNEGSKA (reference sequence). V gave up 6 bases and J gave up 4 bases; unmatched junction bases: 9. CDR3 length equals 15 residues. DNA for the CDR3: TGCAGTGCCCACCGACTAGCGGGAGATTCAGAGACCCAGTACTTC. Amino acid sequence: CSAHRLAGDSETQYF.

This clonotype was recorded at least ten times. The chain has TRBV19 and TRBJ2-5; D perhaps matches TRBD1 (6 bases). Germline lookup yields CDR1 LNHDA and CDR2 SQIVND (reference sequence). The V end lost 5 bases, the J end lost 1 base, and 14 bases lay between the germline ends. The CDR3 is 15 residues long. CDR3 in amino acids: CASSVRGRPQETQYF. CDR3 DNA sequence: TGTGCCAGTAGTGTCAGGGGACGGCCCCAAGAGACCCAGTACTTC.

The sample holds one count of this clonotype. The rearrangement uses TRBV20-1 and TRBJ2-2; D tentatively reads TRBD1 or TRBD2 (6 bases each). Trimming removed 0 bases from V and 0 bases from J, with 11 bases in between. The CDR3 runs 16 residues. Germline CDR1 is DFQATT and CDR2 is SNEGSKA (reference sequence). The CDR3 coding sequence is TGCAGTGCTAGAGATGGGGGGACAACGAACACCGGGGAGCTGTTTTTT. Translation: CSARDGGTTNTGELFF.

This clonotype was picked up many times. CDR3 loop: CASSYSRVQNYGYTF. In DNA form, the CDR3 reads TGTGCCAGCAGTTACTCGAGGGTTCAGAACTATGGCTACACCTTC. This chain connects TRBV6-5 to TRBJ1-2; D remains unclear. Trimming stripped 0 bases from V and 2 bases from J, with 10 bases between. Per germline, CDR1 MNHEY and CDR2 SVGAGI. The CDR3 spans 15 residues.

The chain is built from TRBV7-2 and TRBJ1-2, with 7 bases identical to TRBD1. V shed 1 base, J shed 5 bases, and the junction held 1 base outside the gene matches. The germline gives CDR1 SGHTA, CDR2 FQGNSA. The CDR3 runs 13 residues. CDR3 bases: TGTGCCAGCAGCTTAGGGGGACAGTATGGCTACACCTTC. This codes for CASSLGGQYGYTF.

This clonotype was observed at least ten times. The chain combines TRBV12-3 or TRBV12-4 with TRBJ1-2, with 7 bases identical to TRBD1. J lost 8 bases, V lost 5 bases, and 17 bases had no gene match. The CDR3 is 16 residues long. The chain's CDR3 is CASSPQTGYFNNGYTF. The CDR3 coding sequence is TGTGCCAGCAGTCCGCAGACAGGGTATTTTAACAACGGCTACACCTTC.

This clonotype was counted at least ten times. The chain carries TRBV7-9 and TRBJ1-2, with D possibly TRBD1 on 5 matching bases. V lost 5 bases and J 5 bases, leaving 12 bases between the germline ends. Germline CDR1 is SEHNR and CDR2 is FQNEAQ (reference sequence). The CDR3 has 13 residues. The CDR3 is CASSLRDGYGYTF. The CDR3 DNA follows: TGTGCCAGCAGCCTGAGGGACGGATATGGCTACACCTTC.

Ten or more counts support this clonotype. The CDR3 loop is CASSGQGYHEQYF. As DNA, the CDR3 is TGTGCCAGCTCGGGACAGGGGTACCACGAGCAGTACTTC. The chain uses TRBV19 and TRBJ2-7; 10 nucleotides agree with TRBD1. Germline CDR1 reads LNHDA; CDR2 reads SQIVND (reference sequence). This CDR3 is built from 13 residues. V shed 9 bases and J 5 bases; nucleotides not matched to a gene: 7.

This clonotype was seen many times. V is TRBV19 and J is TRBJ1-2, with a possible D match to TRBD1 (5 bases). Trimming shortened V by 5 bases and J by 9 bases, and 13 bases separated the two germline ends. CDR3 length: 12 amino acids. CDR1 and CDR2 (germline): LNHDA, SQIVND (reference sequence). CDR3 sequence reads: CASSLGPGSYTF. The CDR3 DNA follows: TGTGCCAGTAGTCTGGGGCCGGGGAGCTACACCTTC.

This clonotype was seen a handful of times. The rearrangement joins TRBV29-1 to TRBJ1-2; 8 positions match TRBD1. The CDR3 runs to 14 residues. Germline V gene sequence: CDR1 SQVTM, CDR2 ANQGSEA. J gave up 8 bases and V 4 bases, and 12 bases lay outside the gene matches. CDR3 sequence: CSVVWDRYPHGYTF. The DNA of the CDR3 is TGCAGCGTTGTATGGGACAGGTACCCCCACGGCTACACCTTC.